This TCR beta chain is from a study of post-analysis software for immune sequencing data. Study at large: Courses of disease covered relapsing-remitting, secondary progressive and progressive-relapsing multiple sclerosis. Whole-study findings and limits: Under the F measure, samples that were prepared in one batch clustered strongly together. Among multiple sclerosis patients, normalized Chao1 diversity was significantly below that of controls.

This clonotype has a handful of counts. As yet, its antigen is unknown. Prepared TCR beta cDNA libraries contained unique molecular identifiers. The T cell input of roughly 0.9 to 10 million gave roughly 0.5 million cDNA molecules. A single record per CDR3 protein comes from TCRdb applying MiXCR to the PCR reads. Of around 710,000 distinct CDR3 sequences in the sample, about 43% were seen once. This receptor was obtained from a girl aged 10-17 years with multiple sclerosis. The sequencing input was blood.

CDR3 protein: CASSFGASGADTQYF. CDR3 coding DNA: TGTGCCAGCAGCTTTGGGGCTAGCGGGGCTGATACGCAGTATTTT. J is TRBJ2-3 and V is TRBV7-9, with 9 bases that match TRBD2. Germline-derived CDR1 and CDR2 are SEHNR and FQNEAQ (reference sequence). The CDR3 is 15 amino acids. After removal of 3 bases from V and 6 bases from J, the junction contained 7 bases not matched to a gene.